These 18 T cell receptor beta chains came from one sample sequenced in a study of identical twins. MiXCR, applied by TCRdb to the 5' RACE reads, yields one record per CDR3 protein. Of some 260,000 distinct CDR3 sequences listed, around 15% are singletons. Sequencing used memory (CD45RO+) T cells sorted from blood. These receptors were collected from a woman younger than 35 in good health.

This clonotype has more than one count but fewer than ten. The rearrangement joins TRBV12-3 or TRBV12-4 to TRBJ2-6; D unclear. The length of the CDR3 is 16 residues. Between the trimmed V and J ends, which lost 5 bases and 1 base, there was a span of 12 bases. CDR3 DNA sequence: TGTGCCAGCAGTGCCTGGCGCCCTTCTGGGGCCAACGTCCTGACTTTC. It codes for CASSAWRPSGANVLTF.

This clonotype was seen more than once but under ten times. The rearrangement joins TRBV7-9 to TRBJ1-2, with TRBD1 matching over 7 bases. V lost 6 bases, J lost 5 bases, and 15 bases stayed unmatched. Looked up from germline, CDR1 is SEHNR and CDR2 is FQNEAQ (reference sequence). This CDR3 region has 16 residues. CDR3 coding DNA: TGTGCCAGCAGTCGTGGACAGGCCAGCGCAGTATATGGCTACACCTTC. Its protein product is CASSRGQASAVYGYTF.

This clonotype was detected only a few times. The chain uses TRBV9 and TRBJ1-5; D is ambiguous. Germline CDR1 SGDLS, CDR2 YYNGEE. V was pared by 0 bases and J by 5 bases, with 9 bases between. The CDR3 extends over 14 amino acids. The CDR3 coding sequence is TGTGCCAGCAGCGTAGACCTGGGCGATCAGCCCCAGCATTTT. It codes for CASSVDLGDQPQHF.

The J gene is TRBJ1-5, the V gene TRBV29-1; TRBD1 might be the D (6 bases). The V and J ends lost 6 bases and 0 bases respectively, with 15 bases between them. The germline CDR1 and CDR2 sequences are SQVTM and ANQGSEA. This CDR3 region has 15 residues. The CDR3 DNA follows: TGCAGCGTAATTCCACGAGGGGGTAGCAATCAGCCCCAGCATTTT. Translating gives CSVIPRGGSNQPQHF.

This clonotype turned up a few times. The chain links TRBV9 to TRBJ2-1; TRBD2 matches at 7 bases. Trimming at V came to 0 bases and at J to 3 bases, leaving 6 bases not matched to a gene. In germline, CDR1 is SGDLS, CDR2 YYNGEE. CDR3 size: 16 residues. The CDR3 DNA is TGTGCCAGCAGCGTAGGAGGGCTAGCGGTCTACAATGAGCAGTTCTTC. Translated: CASSVGGLAVYNEQFF. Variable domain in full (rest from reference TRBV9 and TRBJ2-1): DSGVTQTPKHLITATGQRVTLRCSPRSGDLSVYWYQQSLDQGLQFLIQYYNGEERAKGNILERFSAQQFPDLHSELNLSSLELGDSALYFCASSVGGLAVYNEQFFGPGTRLTVL.

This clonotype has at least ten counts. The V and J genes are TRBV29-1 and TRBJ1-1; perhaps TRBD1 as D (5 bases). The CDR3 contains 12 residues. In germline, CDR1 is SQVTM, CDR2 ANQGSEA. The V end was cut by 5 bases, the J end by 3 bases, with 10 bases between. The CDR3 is CSVWDGDTEAFF. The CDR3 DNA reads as TGCAGCGTTTGGGACGGCGACACTGAAGCTTTCTTT.

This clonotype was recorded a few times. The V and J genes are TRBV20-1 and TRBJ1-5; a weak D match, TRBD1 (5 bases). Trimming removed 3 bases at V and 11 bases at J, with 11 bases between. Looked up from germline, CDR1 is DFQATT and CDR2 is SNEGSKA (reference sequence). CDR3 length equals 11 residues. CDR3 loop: CSASYDRAQHF. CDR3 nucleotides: TGCAGTGCTAGTTATGACAGAGCCCAGCATTTT.

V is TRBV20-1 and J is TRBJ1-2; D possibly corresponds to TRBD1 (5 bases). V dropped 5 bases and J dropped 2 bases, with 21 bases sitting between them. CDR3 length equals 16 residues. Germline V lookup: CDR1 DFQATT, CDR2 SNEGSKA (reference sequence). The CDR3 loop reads CSALHRGVTLNYGYTF. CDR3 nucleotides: TGCAGTGCTCTACATCGGGGGGTAACTTTAAACTATGGCTACACCTTC.

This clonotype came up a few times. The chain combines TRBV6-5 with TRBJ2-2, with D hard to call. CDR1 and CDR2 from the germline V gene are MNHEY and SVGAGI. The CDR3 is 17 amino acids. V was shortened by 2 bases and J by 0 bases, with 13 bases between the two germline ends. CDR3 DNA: TGTGCCAGCAGTTACGGCCCCGCTGGTTCGAACACCGGGGAGCTGTTTTTT. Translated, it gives CASSYGPAGSNTGELFF.

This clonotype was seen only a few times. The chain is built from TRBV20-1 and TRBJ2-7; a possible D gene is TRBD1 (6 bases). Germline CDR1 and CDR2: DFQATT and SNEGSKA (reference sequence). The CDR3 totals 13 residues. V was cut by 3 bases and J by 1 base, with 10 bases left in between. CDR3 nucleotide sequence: TGCAGTGCTAGCAGGGGCAAGTCCTACGAGCAGTACTTC. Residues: CSASRGKSYEQYF.

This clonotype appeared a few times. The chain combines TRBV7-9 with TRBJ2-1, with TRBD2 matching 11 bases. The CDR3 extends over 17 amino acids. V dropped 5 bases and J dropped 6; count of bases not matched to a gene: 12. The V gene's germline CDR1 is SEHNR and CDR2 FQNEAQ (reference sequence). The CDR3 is CASSRSGGADFANEQFF. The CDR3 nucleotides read TGTGCCAGCAGCCGTAGCGGGGGGGCCGACTTTGCCAATGAGCAGTTCTTC.

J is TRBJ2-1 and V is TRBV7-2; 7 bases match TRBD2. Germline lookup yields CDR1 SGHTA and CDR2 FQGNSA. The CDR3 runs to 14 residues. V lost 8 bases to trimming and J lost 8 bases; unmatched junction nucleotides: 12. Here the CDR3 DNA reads TGTGCCAGCGGGGGGGGTAATTATCCCGATGAGCAGTTCTTC. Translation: CASGGGNYPDEQFF.

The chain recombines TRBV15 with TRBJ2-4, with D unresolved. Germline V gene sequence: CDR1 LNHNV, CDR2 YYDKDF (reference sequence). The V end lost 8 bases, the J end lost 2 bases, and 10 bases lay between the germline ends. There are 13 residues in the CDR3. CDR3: CATAAGSKNIQYF. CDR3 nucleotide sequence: TGTGCCACCGCAGCTGGATCCAAAAACATTCAGTACTTC.

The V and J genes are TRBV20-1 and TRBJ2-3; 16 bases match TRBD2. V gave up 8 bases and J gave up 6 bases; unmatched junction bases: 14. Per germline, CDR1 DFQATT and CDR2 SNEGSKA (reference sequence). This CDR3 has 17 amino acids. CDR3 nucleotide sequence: TGCAGTTCGACCCCGGGACTAGCGGGGGGGATAGTGGATACGCAGTATTTT. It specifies CSSTPGLAGGIVDTQYF.

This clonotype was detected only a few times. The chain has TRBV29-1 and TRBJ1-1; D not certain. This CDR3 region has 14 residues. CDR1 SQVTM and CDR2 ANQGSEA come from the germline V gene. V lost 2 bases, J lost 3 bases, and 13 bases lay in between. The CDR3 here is CSVEHRQGYTEAFF. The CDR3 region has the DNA TGCAGCGTTGAACACAGACAAGGGTACACTGAAGCTTTCTTT.

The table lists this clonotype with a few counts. CDR3 region: CASSQLMRGGDEKLFF. Written as DNA, the CDR3 is TGCGCCAGCAGCCAATTGATGCGGGGGGGAGATGAAAAACTGTTTTTT. V usage is TRBV4-3 and J usage is TRBJ1-4; maybe TRBD1 (5 bases). The CDR3 loop spans 16 amino acids. The germline V gene has CDR1 LGHNA and CDR2 YSLEER. The V end lost 2 bases, the J end lost 6 bases, and 16 bases lay between the germline ends.

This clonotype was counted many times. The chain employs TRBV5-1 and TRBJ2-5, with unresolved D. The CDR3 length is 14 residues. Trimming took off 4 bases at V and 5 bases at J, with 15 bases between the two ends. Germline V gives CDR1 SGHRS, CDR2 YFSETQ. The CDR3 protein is CASSPDGPWETQYF. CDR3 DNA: TGCGCCAGCAGCCCGGACGGACCCTGGGAGACCCAGTACTTC.

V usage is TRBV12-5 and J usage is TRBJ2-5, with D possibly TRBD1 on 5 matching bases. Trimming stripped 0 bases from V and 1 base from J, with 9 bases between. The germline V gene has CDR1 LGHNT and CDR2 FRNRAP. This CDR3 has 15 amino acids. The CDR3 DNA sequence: TGTGCTAGTGGTTTGGTATGGACAACCCAAGAGACCCAGTACTTC. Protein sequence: CASGLVWTTQETQYF. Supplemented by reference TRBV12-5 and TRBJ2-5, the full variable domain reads DARVTQTPRHKVTEMGQEVTMRCQPILGHNTVFWYRQTMMQGLELLAYFRNRAPLDDSGMPKDRFSAEMPDATLATLKIQPSEPRDSAVYFCASGLVWTTQETQYFGPGTRLLVL.